This T cell receptor beta chain was sequenced during a study of breast tumors, draining lymph nodes, adjacent tissues. Study-wide results and caveats: Tumor TCR diversity was below lymph nodes but above nontumor tissue. Tumor T cell lymph node origin was a supported hypothesis, not proven. Most tumor T cells seemingly derive from lymph node, then expand in tumor. Tumor and nontumor repertoires were significantly more similar in luminal-like than in basal-like breast cancer.

Samples came from axillary lymph nodes draining the breast cancer. Details on this clonotype: The antigen remains undetermined. Because the CDR3 is missing its conserved closing phenylalanine or tryptophan, this is likely a read error.

TCRdb fed the multiplex PCR reads into MiXCR, producing one record per CDR3 protein. The sample has 200,000 to 300,000 distinct CDR3 sequences; roughly 31% are singletons. The sequence was obtained from a female donor with breast cancer. Some clones in this sample may be carry-over from other donors' samples. The sequencing input was axillary lymph node tissue.

The DNA of the CDR3 is TGTGCCAGTAGTGTAGGGACGATGACAGATACGCAGTATCTT. Encoded protein: CASSVGTMTDTQYL. V and J are TRBV19 and TRBJ2-3; D may be TRBD1 or TRBD2 (5 bases each). Germline V CDR1 and CDR2: LNHDA, SQIVND (reference sequence). V lost 5 bases and J lost 3, with 12 bases in between. This CDR3 is 14 amino acids long.